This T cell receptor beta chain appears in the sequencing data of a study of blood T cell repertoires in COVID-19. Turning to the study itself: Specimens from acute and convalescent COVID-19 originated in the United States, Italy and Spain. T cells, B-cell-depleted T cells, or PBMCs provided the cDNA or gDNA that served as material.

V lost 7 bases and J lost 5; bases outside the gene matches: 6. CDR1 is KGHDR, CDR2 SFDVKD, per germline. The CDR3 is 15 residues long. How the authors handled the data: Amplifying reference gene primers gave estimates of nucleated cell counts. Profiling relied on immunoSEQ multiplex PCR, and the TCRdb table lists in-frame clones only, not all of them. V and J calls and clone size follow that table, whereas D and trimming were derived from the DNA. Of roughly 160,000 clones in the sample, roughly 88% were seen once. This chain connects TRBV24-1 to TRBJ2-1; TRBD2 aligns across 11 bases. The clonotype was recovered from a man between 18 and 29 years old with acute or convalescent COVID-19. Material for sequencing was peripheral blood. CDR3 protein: CATRDSGRAHNEQFF. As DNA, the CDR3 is TGTGCCACCAGGGATAGCGGGAGGGCCCACAATGAGCAGTTCTTC.